Sequencing of this TCR beta chain was carried out in a study of T cells after yellow fever vaccination. This clonotype came up a few times. The germline CDR1 and CDR2 sequences are MNHEY and SVGAGI. This CDR3 has 17 residues. With 0 bases clipped from V and 3 bases from J, the junction kept 9 bases outside the gene matches. Each CDR3 protein is one row after TCRdb ran MiXCR on the 5' RACE reads. This sample has hundreds of thousands of distinct CDR3 sequences, with over 15% found just once. The clonotype comes from a man younger than 35 who received the YFV17D yellow fever vaccine. Sample: PBMCs, taken before the yellow fever booster vaccination. The chain couples TRBV6-5 to TRBJ1-1, with 8 nucleotides matching TRBD1. DNA for the CDR3: TGTGCCAGCAGTTACTCGAGAGTCGAGACAGGGGACACTGAAGCTTTCTTT. Translated: CASSYSRVETGDTEAFF.